One sample yielded the 20 T cell receptor beta chains listed below, sequenced in a study of vaccination and CD4 T cells after COVID-19. The treatment: roughly 11-day PBMC culture with coronavirus spike peptide pools or control peptides (ViraFEST assay). Their specific antigens are unknown. Sequenced with the Oncomine TCR Beta short-read assay was DNA taken from cultured CD4+ T cells. TCRdb re-analysed the PCR reads in MiXCR, keeping a single row per CDR3 protein. The sample consists of over 7,000 distinct CDR3 sequences, 48% of them appearing once. What was sequenced was CD4+ T cells from blood, cultured in vitro. The source of these receptors is a human donor who had recovered from COVID-19.

This clonotype was counted between two and nine times. This chain's CDR3 is CASSNPAQANYGYTF. As DNA, the CDR3 is TGTGCCAGTAGTAACCCTGCCCAAGCTAACTATGGCTACACCTTC. The rearrangement uses TRBV19 and TRBJ1-2; unclear D gene. The germline V gene encodes CDR1 LNHDA and CDR2 SQIVND (reference sequence). The CDR3 runs to 15 residues. Trimming removed 4 bases at V and 0 bases at J, with 12 bases between.

This chain connects TRBV19 to TRBJ1-2; unclear D gene. V was cut by 3 bases and J by 3 bases, with 5 bases left in between. Germline loops: CDR1 LNHDA, CDR2 SQIVND (reference sequence). The CDR3 sequence is 12 residues long. The CDR3 spells CASSMADYGYTF. CDR3 DNA sequence: TGTGCCAGTAGTATGGCAGACTATGGCTACACCTTC.

The V call is TRBV27, the J call TRBJ1-2, with TRBD1 identical over 8 bases. Looked up from germline, CDR1 is MNHEY and CDR2 is SMNVEV (reference sequence). J was trimmed by 7 bases and V by 3 bases; bases with no gene match: 4. This CDR3 is built from 13 residues. The CDR3 sequence is CASSFQGQGGYTF. The CDR3 DNA sequence: TGTGCCAGCAGTTTCCAAGGACAGGGTGGCTACACCTTC.

This clonotype is medium-sized (0.01 to 0.1%). V and J are TRBV6-2 or TRBV6-3 and TRBJ2-5; 9 bases are shared with TRBD2. V was pared by 5 bases and J by 6 bases, with 13 bases of the junction left unmatched. This CDR3 comprises 16 residues. In germline, CDR1 is MNHEY, CDR2 SVGEGT. The CDR3 region has the DNA TGTGCCAGCAGTCCTGTAAAGGGCGGGGGGGCGAAGACCCAGTACTTC. It encodes CASSPVKGGGAKTQYF.

This clonotype has just a few counts. The chain has TRBV27 and TRBJ1-1; 8 bases align to TRBD1. The V and J ends lost 6 bases and 0 bases, in that order; junction bases with no gene match: 15. Germline V lookup: CDR1 MNHEY, CDR2 SMNVEV (reference sequence). There are 18 residues in the CDR3. The CDR3 nucleotides are TGTGCCAGCAGCACCACCCAGGGGGCCTTGTTTATGAACACTGAAGCTTTCTTT. Protein sequence: CASSTTQGALFMNTEAFF.

The rearrangement uses TRBV2 and TRBJ1-2, with no clear D. V was clipped by 8 bases and J by 5 bases, with 18 bases between them. Per the germline V gene, CDR1 is SNHLY and CDR2 is FYNNEI. The CDR3 contains 14 residues. As DNA, the CDR3 is TGTGCCAGCTTATCACTCACGCGGCAATATGGCTACACCTTC. Amino acid sequence: CASLSLTRQYGYTF.

The chain links TRBV6-5 to TRBJ1-3; D may be TRBD1 (5 bases). V was shortened by 0 bases and J by 0 bases, with 12 bases between the two germline ends. The V gene's germline CDR1 is MNHEY and CDR2 SVGAGI. CDR3 length: 17 residues. The DNA for the CDR3 is TGTGCCAGCAGTTACTCGAGGGGCAGGCGCTCTGGAAACACCATATATTTT. It yields the protein CASSYSRGRRSGNTIYF.

Here the CDR3 reads CASSLGSAGGRSNQPQHF. The CDR3 region has the DNA TGTGCCAGCAGTTTAGGCTCAGCTGGGGGGCGTAGCAATCAGCCCCAGCATTTT. The gene calls are TRBV27 and TRBJ1-5, with D possibly matching TRBD1 (6 bases). V gave up 2 bases and J gave up 0 bases, with 17 bases separating them. From germline, CDR1 is MNHEY and CDR2 SMNVEV (reference sequence). The CDR3 runs 18 residues.

This clonotype was counted between two and nine times. This chain joins TRBV20-1 and TRBJ2-5; D gene uncertain. Per the germline V gene, CDR1 is DFQATT and CDR2 is SNEGSKA (reference sequence). Trimming took 6 bases from V and 7 from J, leaving 18 bases between them. This CDR3 spans 13 amino acids. Here the CDR3 DNA reads TGCAGTGCCGGCAGGAACTTAGGTGGGACCCAGTACTTC. It codes for CSAGRNLGGTQYF.

This chain connects TRBV4-3 to TRBJ1-2, with D possibly TRBD1 on 6 matching bases. Germline V gene lookup returns CDR1 LGHNA and CDR2 YSLEER. Trimming took off 1 base at V and 4 bases at J, with 22 bases between the two ends. The CDR3 is made up of 18 amino acids. CDR3 in DNA: TGCGCCAGCAGCCAAGCGAGATCTGGGGGCAGGGCCGCCTATGGCTACACCTTC. Translating gives CASSQARSGGRAAYGYTF.

In this sample, this clonotype turned up a few times. V is TRBV7-8 and J is TRBJ2-7; D ambiguous. The V gene lost 5 bases and the J gene lost 11 bases, with 16 bases spanning the gap. Per the germline V gene, CDR1 is SGHVS and CDR2 is FQNEAQ. The CDR3 is 12 amino acids. CDR3 DNA: TGTGCCAGCAGCCCTGTCATTGGGCCAAAGTACTTC. The encoded protein is CASSPVIGPKYF. The full variable domain, rest sourced from reference TRBV7-8 and TRBJ2-7, is GAGVSQSPRYKVAKRGQDVALRCDPISGHVSLFWYQQALGQGPEFLTYFQNEAQLDKSGLPSDRFFAERPEGSVSTLKIQRTQQEDSAVYLCASSPVIGPKYFGPGTRLTVT.

V usage is TRBV7-2 and J usage is TRBJ2-5, with a possible D match to TRBD2 (5 bases). Trimming left V 1 base short and J 7 bases short, with 10 bases between. CDR1 is SGHTA, CDR2 FQGNSA, per germline. The CDR3 has 13 residues. CDR3 DNA: TGTGCCAGCAGCTTAGATCCGGGGAGGACCCAGTACTTC. Translation: CASSLDPGRTQYF.

The chain uses TRBV15 and TRBJ1-1, with a tentative D call TRBD1 (6 bases). Germline CDR1 and CDR2: LNHNV and YYDKDF (reference sequence). V was shortened by 0 bases and J by 1 base, with 9 bases between the two germline ends. The CDR3 sequence is 15 residues long. DNA for the CDR3: TGTGCCACCAGCAGAGATGTGACAGGGAACACTGAAGCTTTCTTT. Translating gives CATSRDVTGNTEAFF.

This clonotype has just a few counts. The chain couples TRBV24-1 to TRBJ1-5; the D is unclear. Trimming cost V 2 bases and J 6 bases, with 7 bases left between them. In germline, CDR1 is KGHDR, CDR2 SFDVKD. The length of the CDR3 is 13 residues. The CDR3 spells CATSDSGRQPQHF. CDR3 sequence (DNA): TGTGCCACCAGTGATTCCGGACGTCAGCCCCAGCATTTT.

This chain links TRBV27 with TRBJ1-1, with D possibly matching TRBD1 (6 bases). This CDR3 is built from 14 residues. Germline assignment: CDR1 MNHEY and CDR2 SMNVEV (reference sequence). The ends were cut back, 0 bases at V and 5 bases at J, with 10 bases in the middle. In DNA, the CDR3 is TGTGCCAGCAGTTTATCTCGGGGGCTGACTGAAGCTTTCTTT. It encodes CASSLSRGLTEAFF.

This clonotype has a handful of counts. Here the CDR3 reads CASSLAGGNQPQHF. In nucleotides, the CDR3 is TGTGCCAGCAGCTTAGCGGGTGGCAATCAGCCCCAGCATTTT. The chain carries TRBV7-9 and TRBJ1-5; D call uncertain. V was pared by 0 bases and J by 2 bases, with 5 bases between. Germline V gene data show CDR1 as SEHNR and CDR2 as FQNEAQ (reference sequence). The length of the CDR3 is 14 residues.

The CDR3 DNA reads TGCGCCAGCAGCTTGTGGGCCTCGAAAAACACAGATACGCAGTATTTT. This encodes CASSLWASKNTDTQYF. The chain combines TRBV5-1 with TRBJ2-3; D is unclear. V was pared by 1 base and J by 2 bases, with 14 bases between. The germline CDR1 and CDR2 sequences are SGHRS and YFSETQ. This CDR3 comprises 16 residues.

The rearrangement links TRBV19 to TRBJ1-1; 8 bases match TRBD1. This CDR3 spans 13 amino acids. CDR1 is LNHDA and CDR2 is SQIVND in the germline V gene (reference sequence). V was pared by 8 bases and J by 3 bases, with 5 bases of the junction left unmatched. This CDR3 reads CASDRGLDTEAFF. CDR3 DNA: TGTGCCAGTGACAGGGGCCTGGACACTGAAGCTTTCTTT.

This clonotype was recorded a few times. The V gene is TRBV19, the J gene TRBJ2-5, with TRBD2 matching over 9 bases. Trimming at V came to 4 bases and at J to 5 bases, leaving 8 bases not matched to a gene. The CDR3 contains 15 residues. Germline lookup yields CDR1 LNHDA and CDR2 SQIVND (reference sequence). This chain's CDR3 is CASSTTGTSWETQYF. CDR3 nucleotides: TGTGCCAGTAGTACTACCGGGACTAGCTGGGAGACCCAGTACTTC.

CDR3 amino acids: CASSARQGGTEAFF. CDR3 bases: TGTGCCAGTAGTGCCCGACAGGGAGGTACTGAAGCTTTCTTT. V usage is TRBV19 and J usage is TRBJ1-1; 7 nucleotides line up with TRBD1. This CDR3 spans 14 amino acids. V trimming: 5 bases; J trimming: 5 bases; junction bases outside the gene matches: 8. CDR1 and CDR2 (germline): LNHDA, SQIVND (reference sequence).